The clone carrying this T cell receptor (beta chain) has a handful of counts. Trimming cost V 5 bases and J 2 bases, with 10 bases left between them. Germline V lookup: CDR1 MNHEY, CDR2 SVGAGI. The CDR3 totals 14 residues. The data belong to a study of OX40 agonist ivuxolimab in advanced cancers. Study-level information: People in dose escalation had one of these cancers: hepatocellular carcinoma, melanoma, renal cell or head and neck cancer.

Clones were sequenced by immunoSEQ multiplex PCR, and TCRdb holds only the in-frame ones, with some missing. This table has over 50,000 clones, approximately 80% appearing once. The sequence derives from an adult with an advanced solid tumor such as melanoma, head and neck, liver or kidney cancer. Sample: CD4+ or CD8+ T cells sorted from blood, taken in a trial of the OX40 agonist ivuxolimab. The chain carries TRBV6-5 and TRBJ1-3, with unresolved D. This CDR3 reads CASSPDWAGNTIYF. CDR3 in DNA: TGTGCCAGCAGTCCGGACTGGGCTGGAAACACCATATATTTT.